This entry concerns a single T cell receptor (beta chain). Its antigen remains unidentified. The table came from immunoSEQ multiplex PCR; TCRdb's copy has only in-frame clones and leaves some out. The sample lists 120,000 or so clones; about 90% were seen once. The CDR3 is made up of 16 amino acids. Germline CDR1 reads LNHDA; CDR2 reads SQIVND (reference sequence). J lost 4 bases, V lost 3 bases, and 8 bases had no gene match. The data are from a study of T cell responses to AZD1222 COVID-19 vaccine. About the study: Analyses pooled second doses at about 4 or about 12 weeks. The study, taken as a whole, reports: Only six people who got AZD1222 tested seropositive at baseline. Every sample of the repertoires postdated the peak T cell response.

Sample: peripheral blood, taken on day 0 of AZD1222 vaccination. This TCR was recovered from an adult in good health. V and J are TRBV19 and TRBJ2-1; 8 bases match TRBD2. The CDR3 reads CASSIVGGANYNEQFF. The CDR3 DNA reads as TGTGCCAGTAGTATCGTCGGGGGGGCTAATTACAATGAGCAGTTCTTC.